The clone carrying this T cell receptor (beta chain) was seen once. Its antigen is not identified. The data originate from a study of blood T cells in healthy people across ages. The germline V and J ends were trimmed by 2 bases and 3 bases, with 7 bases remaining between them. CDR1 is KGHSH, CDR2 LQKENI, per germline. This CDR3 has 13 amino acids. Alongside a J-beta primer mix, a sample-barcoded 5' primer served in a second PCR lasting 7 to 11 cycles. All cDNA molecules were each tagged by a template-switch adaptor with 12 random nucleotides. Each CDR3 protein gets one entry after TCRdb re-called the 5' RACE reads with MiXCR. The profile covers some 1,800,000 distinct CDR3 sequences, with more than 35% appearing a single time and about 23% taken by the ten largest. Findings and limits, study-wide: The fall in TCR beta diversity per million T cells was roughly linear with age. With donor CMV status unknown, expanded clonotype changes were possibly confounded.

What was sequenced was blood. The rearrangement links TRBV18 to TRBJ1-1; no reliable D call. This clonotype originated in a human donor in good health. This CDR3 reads CASSPAVYTEAFF. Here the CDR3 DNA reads TGTGCCAGCTCACCAGCGGTATACACTGAAGCTTTCTTT.